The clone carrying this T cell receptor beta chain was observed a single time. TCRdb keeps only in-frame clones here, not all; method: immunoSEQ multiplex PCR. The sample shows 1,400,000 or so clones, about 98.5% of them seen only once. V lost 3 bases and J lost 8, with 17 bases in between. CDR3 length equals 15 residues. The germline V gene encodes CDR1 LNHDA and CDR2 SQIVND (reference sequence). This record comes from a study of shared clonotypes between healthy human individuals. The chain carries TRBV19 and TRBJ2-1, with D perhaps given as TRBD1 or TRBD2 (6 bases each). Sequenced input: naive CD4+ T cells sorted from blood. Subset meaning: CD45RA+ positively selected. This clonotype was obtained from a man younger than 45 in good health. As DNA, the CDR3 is TGTGCCAGTAGTATCGGGCGGAGGGGGAATCATGAGCAGTTCTTC. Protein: CASSIGRRGNHEQFF. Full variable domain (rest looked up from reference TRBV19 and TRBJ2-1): DGGITQSPKYLFRKEGQNVTLSCEQNLNHDAMYWYRQDPGQGLRLIYYSQIVNDFQKGDIAEGYSVSREKKESFPLTVTSAQKNPTAFYLCASSIGRRGNHEQFFGPGTRLTVL.